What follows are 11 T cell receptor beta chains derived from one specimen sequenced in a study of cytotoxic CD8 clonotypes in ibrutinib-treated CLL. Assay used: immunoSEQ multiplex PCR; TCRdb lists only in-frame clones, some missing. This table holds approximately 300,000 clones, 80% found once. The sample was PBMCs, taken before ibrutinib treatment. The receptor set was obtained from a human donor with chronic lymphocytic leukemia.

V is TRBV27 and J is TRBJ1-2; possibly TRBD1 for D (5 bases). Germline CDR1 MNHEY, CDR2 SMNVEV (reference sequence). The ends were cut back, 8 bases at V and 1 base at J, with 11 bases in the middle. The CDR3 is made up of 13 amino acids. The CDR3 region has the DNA TGTGCCAGCGCCCAGCAGGGTAACTATGGCTACACCTTC. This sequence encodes CASAQQGNYGYTF.

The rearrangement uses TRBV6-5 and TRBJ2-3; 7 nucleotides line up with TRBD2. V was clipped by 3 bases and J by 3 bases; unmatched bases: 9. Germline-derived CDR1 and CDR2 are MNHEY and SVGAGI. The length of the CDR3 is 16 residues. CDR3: CASSYSRDYQTDTQYF. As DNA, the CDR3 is TGTGCCAGCAGTTATTCGAGGGACTACCAGACAGATACGCAGTATTTT.

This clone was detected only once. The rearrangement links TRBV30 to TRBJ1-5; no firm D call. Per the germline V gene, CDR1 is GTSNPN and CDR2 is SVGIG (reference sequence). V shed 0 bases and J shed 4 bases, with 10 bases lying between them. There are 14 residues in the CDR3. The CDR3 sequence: CAWSVRAGNQPQHF. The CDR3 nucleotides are TGTGCCTGGAGTGTACGGGCAGGTAATCAGCCCCAGCATTTT.

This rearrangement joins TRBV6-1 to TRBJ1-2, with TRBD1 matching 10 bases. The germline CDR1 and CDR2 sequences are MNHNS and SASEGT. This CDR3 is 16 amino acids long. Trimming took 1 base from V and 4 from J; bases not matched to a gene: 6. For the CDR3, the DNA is TGTGCCAGCAGTGAAGGCGGGGACAGGGGTGGCTATGGCTACACCTTC. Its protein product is CASSEGGDRGGYGYTF.

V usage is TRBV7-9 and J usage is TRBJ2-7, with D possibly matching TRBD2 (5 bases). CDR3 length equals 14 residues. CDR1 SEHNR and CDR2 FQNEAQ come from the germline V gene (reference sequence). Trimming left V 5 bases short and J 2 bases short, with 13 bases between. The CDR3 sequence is CASSPSGFPYEQYF. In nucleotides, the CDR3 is TGTGCCAGCAGCCCGTCGGGGTTCCCCTACGAGCAGTACTTC.

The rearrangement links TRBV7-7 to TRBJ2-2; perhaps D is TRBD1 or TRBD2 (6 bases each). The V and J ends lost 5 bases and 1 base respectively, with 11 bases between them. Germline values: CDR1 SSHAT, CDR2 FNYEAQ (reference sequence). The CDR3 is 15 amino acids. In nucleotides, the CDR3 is TGTGCCAGCAGCAATAGGGGGGTGAACACCGGGGAGCTGTTTTTT. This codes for CASSNRGVNTGELFF.

This chain's CDR3 is CASSSTGGTEAFF. In DNA, the CDR3 is TGTGCCAGCAGCTCTACAGGGGGCACTGAAGCTTTCTTT. V and J are TRBV5-4 and TRBJ1-1, with 8 bases fitting TRBD1. This CDR3 has 13 amino acids. Germline CDR1 SGHNT, CDR2 YYREEE (reference sequence). After removal of 3 bases from V and 4 bases from J, the junction contained 2 bases not matched to a gene.

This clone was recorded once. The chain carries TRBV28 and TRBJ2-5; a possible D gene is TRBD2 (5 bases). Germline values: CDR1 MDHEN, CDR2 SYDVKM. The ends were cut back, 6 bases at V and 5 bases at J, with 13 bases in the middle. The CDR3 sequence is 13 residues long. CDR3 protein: CASRLPGVETQYF. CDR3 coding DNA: TGTGCCAGCAGGCTTCCCGGGGTGGAGACCCAGTACTTC. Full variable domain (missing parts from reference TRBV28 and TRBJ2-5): DVKVTQSSRYLVKRTGEKVFLECVQDMDHENMFWYRQDPGLGLRLIYFSYDVKMKEKGDIPEGYSVSREKKERFSLILESASTNQTSMYLCASRLPGVETQYFGPGTRLLVL.

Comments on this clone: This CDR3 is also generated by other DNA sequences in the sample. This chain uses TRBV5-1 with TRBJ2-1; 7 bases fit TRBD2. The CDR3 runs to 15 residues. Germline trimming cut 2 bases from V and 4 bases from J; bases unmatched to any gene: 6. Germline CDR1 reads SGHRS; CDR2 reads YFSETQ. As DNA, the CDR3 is TGCGCCAGCAGCTTAGGTAGTAGCGGGTACAATGAGCAGTTCTTC. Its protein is CASSLGSSGYNEQFF.

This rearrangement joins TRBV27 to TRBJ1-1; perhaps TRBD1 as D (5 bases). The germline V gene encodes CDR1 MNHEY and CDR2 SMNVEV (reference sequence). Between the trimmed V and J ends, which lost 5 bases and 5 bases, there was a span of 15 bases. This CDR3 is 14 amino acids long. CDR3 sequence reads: CASSQQVLRTEAFF. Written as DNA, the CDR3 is TGTGCCAGCAGTCAACAGGTTCTGAGAACTGAAGCTTTCTTT.

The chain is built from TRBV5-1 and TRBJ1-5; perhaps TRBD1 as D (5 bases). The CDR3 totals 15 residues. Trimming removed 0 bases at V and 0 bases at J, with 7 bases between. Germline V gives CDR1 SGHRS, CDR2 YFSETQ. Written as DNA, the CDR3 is TGCGCCAGCAGCTTGGGACAGTATAGCAATCAGCCCCAGCATTTT. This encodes CASSLGQYSNQPQHF.